Included here is one T cell receptor (beta chain) sequence, with context. What it binds is not known. The sample comes from a study of cytomegalovirus exposure and HLA in healthy donors. Study-wide results and limits: When analyzed later, a missense DCLRE1C variant was found to be linked to TCR beta V- and J-gene trimming. After further analysis at a later stage, 17,000 or so TCR beta sequences were associated with HLA alleles at 0.05 false discovery rate.

The PCR employed 60 Vbeta primers together with 13 Jbeta primers. As processed by the authors: It was a later analysis that counted about 80 million unique TCR beta chains, of which some 12 million were shared. Produced via immunoSEQ multiplex PCR; TCRdb's table is partial and in-frame only. V and J calls and clone size are given by that table; D and trimming were obtained from the DNA. The table records under 200,000 clones, 60% to 80% of them present only once. Between the trimmed V and J ends, which lost 4 bases and 0 bases, there was a span of 11 bases. The length of the CDR3 is 15 residues. Per germline, CDR1 SGHRS and CDR2 YFSETQ.

The source is a woman in her 40s in good health and CMV-seropositive. Material for sequencing was PBMCs. The chain couples TRBV5-1 to TRBJ2-1; weak D call: TRBD2 (6 bases). The CDR3 is CASSGGLSSYNEQFF. The CDR3 nucleotides are TGCGCCAGCAGCGGGGGGTTGAGCTCCTACAATGAGCAGTTCTTC.